A single sample gave rise to the 4 T cell receptor beta chains below, sequenced in a study of blood T cell repertoires in COVID-19. Here immunoSEQ multiplex PCR was the method, and the copy in TCRdb shows in-frame clones only, minus some. The table has more than 300,000 clones, about 90% seen once. Sequenced input: peripheral blood. The source of these receptors is a woman aged 25-40 years with COVID-19, enrolled during active disease.

Only one count was recorded for this clone. CDR3 protein: CASIKSENTGELFF. The CDR3 DNA reads TGTGCCAGCATAAAGTCAGAAAACACCGGGGAGCTGTTTTTT. The rearrangement links TRBV6-5 to TRBJ2-2, with D unclear. The CDR3 extends over 14 amino acids. Germline V gives CDR1 MNHEY, CDR2 SVGAGI. V lost 7 bases and J 2 bases, leaving 11 bases between the germline ends.

The chain links TRBV30 to TRBJ1-4, with a tentative D call TRBD1 (5 bases). The germline CDR1 and CDR2 sequences are GTSNPN and SVGIG (reference sequence). V was cut by 0 bases and J by 5 bases, with 13 bases left in between. The CDR3 loop spans 15 amino acids. CDR3: CAWSVPGHGNEKLFF. CDR3 DNA: TGTGCCTGGAGTGTACCAGGACACGGGAATGAAAAACTGTTTTTT.

The gene calls are TRBV4-2 and TRBJ1-1; D is unclear. The germline V gene encodes CDR1 LGHNA and CDR2 YNFKEQ. The CDR3 contains 19 residues. V was pared by 1 base and J by 5 bases, with 26 bases between. The CDR3 region has the DNA TGTGCCAGCAGCCAAGCTTTATCGGTTTCTAGGCTGAAGAAGACTGAAGCTTTCTTT. Protein product: CASSQALSVSRLKKTEAFF.

The gene calls are TRBV6-2 or TRBV6-3 and TRBJ1-2, with 7 bases lining up with TRBD1. With V trimmed by 5 bases and J by 0 bases, 9 bases remained unmatched. CDR1 MNHEY and CDR2 SVGEGT come from the germline V gene. CDR3 length equals 16 residues. The CDR3 protein is CASSTPGTASNYGYTF. The DNA of the CDR3 is TGTGCCAGCAGTACGCCCGGGACAGCGTCTAACTATGGCTACACCTTC.